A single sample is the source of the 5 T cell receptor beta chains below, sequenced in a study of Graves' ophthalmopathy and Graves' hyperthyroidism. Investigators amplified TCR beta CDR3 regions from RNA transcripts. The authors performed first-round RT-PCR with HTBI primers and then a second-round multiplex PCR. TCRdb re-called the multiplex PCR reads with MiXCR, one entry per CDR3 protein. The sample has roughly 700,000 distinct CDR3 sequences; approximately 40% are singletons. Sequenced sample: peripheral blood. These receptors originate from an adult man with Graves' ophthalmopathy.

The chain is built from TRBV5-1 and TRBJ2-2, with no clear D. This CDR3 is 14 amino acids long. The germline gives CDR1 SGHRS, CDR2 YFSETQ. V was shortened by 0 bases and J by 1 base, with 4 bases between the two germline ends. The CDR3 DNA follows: TGCGCCAGCAGCTTGGAGGAGAACACCGGGGAGCTGTTTTTT. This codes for CASSLEENTGELFF. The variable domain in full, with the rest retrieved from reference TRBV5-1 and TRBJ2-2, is KAGVTQTPRYLIKTRGQQVTLSCSPISGHRSVSWYQQTPGQGLQFLFEYFSETQRNKGNFPGRFSGRQFSNSRSEMNVSTLELGDSALYLCASSLEENTGELFFGEGSRLTVL.

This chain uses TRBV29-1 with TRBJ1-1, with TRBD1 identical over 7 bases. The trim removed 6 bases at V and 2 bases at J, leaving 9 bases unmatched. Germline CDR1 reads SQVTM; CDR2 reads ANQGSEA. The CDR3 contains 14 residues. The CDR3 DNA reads TGCAGCGTCTACGGACAGGCGACCAACACTGAAGCTTTCTTT. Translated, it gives CSVYGQATNTEAFF.

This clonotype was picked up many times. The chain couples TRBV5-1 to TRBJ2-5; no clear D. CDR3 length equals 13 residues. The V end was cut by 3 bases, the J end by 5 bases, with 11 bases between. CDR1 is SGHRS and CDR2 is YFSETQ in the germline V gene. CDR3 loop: CASSSSYVETQYF. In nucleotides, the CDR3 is TGCGCCAGCAGCTCATCCTATGTTGAGACCCAGTACTTC.

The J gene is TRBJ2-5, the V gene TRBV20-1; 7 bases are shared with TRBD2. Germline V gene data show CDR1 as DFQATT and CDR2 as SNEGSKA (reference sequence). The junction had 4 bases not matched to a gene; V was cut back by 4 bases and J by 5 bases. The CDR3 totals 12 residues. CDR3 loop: CSATAGPETQYF. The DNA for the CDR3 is TGCAGTGCTACAGCGGGACCCGAGACCCAGTACTTC.

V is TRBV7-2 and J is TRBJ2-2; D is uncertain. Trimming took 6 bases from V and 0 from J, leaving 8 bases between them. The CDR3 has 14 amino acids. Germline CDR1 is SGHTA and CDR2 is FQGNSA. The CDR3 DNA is TGTGCCAGCAGATACTCGGCGAACACCGGGGAGCTGTTTTTT. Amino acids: CASRYSANTGELFF.